This TCR beta chain is drawn from a study of vaccination effects on CD4 cells after COVID-19. Study-wide background: Two recovered convalescent patients were sampled 16 days and one week pre-vaccination.

Details on this clone: The antigen is undetermined.

TCRdb's table, derived via immunoSEQ multiplex PCR, lists solely in-frame clones and lacks some. The table includes about 22,000 clones, about 80% detected once. This CDR3 contains 14 residues. CDR1 and CDR2 from the germline V gene are WSHSY and SAAADI. The V and J ends lost 3 bases and 2 bases respectively, with 10 bases between them. CD4+ T cells specific for antigen were expanded with viral peptide pools by the ViraFEST assay before sequencing. Cultured cells yielded isolated CD4+ T cells after less than 11 days. This individual tested PCR-positive for SARS-CoV-2 infection between March and December 2020. Each well held a few million PBMC cultured with 7.5 to 10 ug/ml peptides and 8.5 to 10 IU/ml IL-2. Half-medium replacement with IL-2 medium occurred on days 3 and 7.

This TCR was sampled from a human donor who had a prior SARS-CoV-2 infection. This specimen consisted of CD4+ T cells from PBMCs cultured with a peptide pool, obtained before COVID-19 vaccination. This chain uses TRBV10-2 with TRBJ2-5; weak D call: TRBD1 (6 bases). Here the CDR3 reads CASSDKTGQETQYF. The DNA for the CDR3 is TGCGCCAGCAGTGATAAGACAGGACAAGAGACCCAGTACTTC.